What follows are 19 T cell receptor beta chains derived from one specimen sequenced in a study of blood T cell repertoires in COVID-19. Measured with immunoSEQ multiplex PCR; TCRdb has only the in-frame clones, and not every one. Altogether 130,000 or so clones are present, approximately 87% being singletons, with the ten largest covering 3.9%. What was sequenced was peripheral blood. Receptors were obtained from a man between 60 and 75 years old with acute or convalescent COVID-19.

V usage is TRBV11-2 and J usage is TRBJ2-3; D unresolved. The germline V gene encodes CDR1 SGHAT and CDR2 FQNNGV. The CDR3 totals 13 residues. The V end was cut by 3 bases, the J end by 5 bases, with 9 bases between. The CDR3 DNA reads TGTGCCAGCAGCTTCCGGAGAGTAGATACGCAGTATTTT. This codes for CASSFRRVDTQYF.

V usage is TRBV28 and J usage is TRBJ2-1, with D perhaps TRBD2 (5 bases). Germline V gene data show CDR1 as MDHEN and CDR2 as SYDVKM. With 4 bases removed from V and 8 bases from J, the gap between germline ends came to 12 bases. The CDR3 has 13 residues. The CDR3 loop reads CASSWTESDEQFF. As DNA, the CDR3 is TGTGCCAGCAGTTGGACTGAATCCGATGAGCAGTTCTTC.

The rearrangement uses TRBV9 and TRBJ2-2; 8 nucleotides line up with TRBD1. V shed 3 bases and J 5 bases; nucleotides not matched to a gene: 12. The CDR3 has 17 amino acids. Germline CDR1 is SGDLS and CDR2 is YYNGEE. This CDR3 reads CASSALQGAGGTGELFF. The DNA for the CDR3 is TGTGCCAGCAGCGCCCTTCAGGGGGCCGGAGGGACCGGGGAGCTGTTTTTT.

The V and J genes are TRBV27 and TRBJ2-2; 10 positions agree with TRBD2. Trimming cost V 6 bases and J 1 base; bases outside gene matches: 11. CDR3 length: 18 residues. Per germline, CDR1 MNHEY and CDR2 SMNVEV (reference sequence). CDR3 sequence: CASRGNLAGVGNTGELFF. The CDR3, as DNA: TGTGCCAGCAGAGGGAATCTAGCGGGAGTTGGGAACACCGGGGAGCTGTTTTTT.

This sequence joins TRBV11-2 and TRBJ2-3; 8 bases line up with TRBD2. The length of the CDR3 is 17 residues. The V and J ends lost 4 bases and 1 base, in that order; junction bases with no gene match: 10. CDR1 is SGHAT, CDR2 FQNNGV, per germline. The CDR3 coding sequence is TGTGCCAGCAGCTCGCCCCCGACTAGCGCGCGCACAGATACGCAGTATTTT. This translates into CASSSPPTSARTDTQYF. The full variable domain, completed using reference TRBV11-2 and TRBJ2-3, is EAGVAQSPRYKIIEKRQSVAFWCNPISGHATLYWYQQILGQGPKLLIQFQNNGVVDDSQLPKDRFSAERLKGVDSTLKIQPAKLEDSAVYLCASSSPPTSARTDTQYFGPGTRLTVL.

The V and J genes are TRBV9 and TRBJ1-6, with D possibly being TRBD1 (6 bases). V was shortened by 0 bases and J by 7 bases, with 17 bases between the two germline ends. Looked up from germline, CDR1 is SGDLS and CDR2 is YYNGEE. The CDR3 length is 17 residues. The CDR3 here is CASSVGSGGDMNSPLHF. The DNA of the CDR3 is TGTGCCAGCAGCGTAGGATCTGGGGGGGACATGAATTCACCCCTCCACTTT.

The chain combines TRBV9 with TRBJ1-2, with 9 nucleotides matching TRBD1. This CDR3 spans 15 amino acids. The germline CDR1 and CDR2 sequences are SGDLS and YYNGEE. V was clipped by 2 bases and J by 2 bases; unmatched bases: 4. In nucleotides, the CDR3 is TGTGCCAGCAGCGTGGGGACAGGGACCAACTATGGCTACACCTTC. Translation gives CASSVGTGTNYGYTF.

The chain is built from TRBV6-5 and TRBJ1-1; 7 bases are shared with TRBD1. This CDR3 region has 12 residues. Germline CDR1 and CDR2: MNHEY and SVGAGI. The ends lost 8 bases at V and 11 bases at J; junction bases unmatched: 11. The CDR3 coding sequence is TGTGCCAGCTCAGACATTCAGGGGGAGGCTTTCTTT. It translates to CASSDIQGEAFF.

J is TRBJ1-1 and V is TRBV15, with 7 nucleotides matching TRBD1. CDR1 and CDR2 from the germline V gene are LNHNV and YYDKDF (reference sequence). The CDR3 is 16 amino acids. V trimming: 0 bases; J trimming: 6 bases; junction bases outside the gene matches: 10. The CDR3 DNA reads TGTGCCACCAGCAGAGACTTGGGGACAGTGAGTCCTGAAGCTTTCTTT. Protein: CATSRDLGTVSPEAFF.

The J gene is TRBJ2-7, the V gene TRBV11-2, with 7 bases lining up with TRBD2. V gave up 5 bases and J gave up 4 bases; unmatched junction bases: 5. In germline, CDR1 is SGHAT, CDR2 FQNNGV. CDR3 length: 13 amino acids. The CDR3 nucleotides are TGTGCCAGCAGCCCTATGGGGGGGTACGAGCAGTACTTC. This codes for CASSPMGGYEQYF.

The V and J genes are TRBV12-3 or TRBV12-4 and TRBJ1-1; maybe TRBD1 (5 bases). V lost 3 bases, J lost 5 bases, and 10 bases lay in between. The CDR3 has 13 residues. The CDR3 nucleotides are TGTGCCAGCAGTTTGTGGGGGGAGACTGAAGCTTTCTTT. This gives the protein CASSLWGETEAFF.

Comments on this clone: A junction boundary mismatches the germline segment, possibly from a read error. This chain connects TRBV27 to TRBJ1-1; 7 nucleotides align to TRBD1. Per the germline V gene, CDR1 is MNHEY and CDR2 is SMNVEV (reference sequence). This CDR3 has 14 residues. The CDR3 region is CASRTGQLKTEAFF. In DNA form, the CDR3 reads TGTGCCAGCAGAACGGGACAGCTGAAAACTGAAGCTTTCTTT.

The V and J genes are TRBV10-3 and TRBJ2-5; D unresolved. V gave up 2 bases and J gave up 3 bases, with 4 bases separating them. Germline CDR1 ENHRY, CDR2 SYGVKD. There are 12 residues in the CDR3. CDR3 DNA sequence: TGTGCCATCAGTGAGGAGGAAGAGACCCAGTACTTC. Residues: CAISEEEETQYF.

J is TRBJ1-2 and V is TRBV7-2; D perhaps matches TRBD1 (5 bases). CDR1 is SGHTA, CDR2 FQGNSA, per germline. The CDR3 is made up of 15 amino acids. Trimming cost V 1 base and J 5 bases, with 14 bases left between them. The CDR3 loop reads CASSLVGGKEYGYTF. The CDR3 region has the DNA TGTGCCAGCAGCTTAGTGGGGGGGAAGGAATATGGCTACACCTTC. The variable domain in full, with the rest retrieved from reference TRBV7-2 and TRBJ1-2, is GAGVSQSPSNKVTEKGKDVELRCDPISGHTALYWYRQSLGQGLEFLIYFQGNSAPDKSGLPSDRFSAERTGGSVSTLTIQRTQQEDSAVYLCASSLVGGKEYGYTFGSGTRLTVV.

The J gene is TRBJ2-7, the V gene TRBV5-5, with TRBD1 matching 7 bases. V trimming: 4 bases; J trimming: 0 bases; junction bases outside the gene matches: 4. The CDR3 is made up of 14 amino acids. In germline, CDR1 is SGHKS, CDR2 YYEKEE (reference sequence). The CDR3 protein is CASSPDRSSYEQYF. The CDR3 DNA sequence: TGTGCCAGCAGCCCGGACAGGTCCTCCTACGAGCAGTACTTC. The full variable domain, in which reference TRBV5-5 and TRBJ2-7 provide the parts outside the CDR3, is DAGVTQSPTHLIKTRGQQVTLRCSPISGHKSVSWYQQVLGQGPQFIFQYYEKEERGRGNFPDRFSARQFPNYSSELNVNALLLGDSALYLCASSPDRSSYEQYFGPGTRLTVT.

The rearrangement joins TRBV24-1 to TRBJ1-6; no definite D call. The germline V gene encodes CDR1 KGHDR and CDR2 SFDVKD. This CDR3 has 14 amino acids. Trimming shortened V by 4 bases and J by 0 bases, and 3 bases separated the two germline ends. CDR3 DNA: TGTGCCACCAGTGACAGCTCCTATAATTCACCCCTCCACTTT. Residues: CATSDSSYNSPLHF.

The V and J genes are TRBV14 and TRBJ1-1; D ambiguous. Between the trimmed V and J ends, which lost 4 bases and 1 base, there was a span of 7 bases. Germline CDR1 and CDR2: SGHDN and FVKESK. This CDR3 has 13 residues. CDR3 sequence (DNA): TGTGCCAGCAGCCCTCGGGGGAACACTGAAGCTTTCTTT. Translation gives CASSPRGNTEAFF.

This clone was observed a single time. The CDR3 DNA follows: TGTGCCAGCAGTCGCGGACAGGGCTATGAAAAACTGTTTTTT. Translated: CASSRGQGYEKLFF. This chain uses TRBV25-1 with TRBJ1-4, with TRBD1 matching 8 bases. V lost 5 bases and J lost 6; bases outside the gene matches: 5. This CDR3 has 14 amino acids. The germline V gene has CDR1 MGHDK and CDR2 SYGVNS. Together with reference TRBV25-1 and TRBJ1-4, the CDR3 gives the full variable domain: EADIYQTPRYLVIGTGKKITLECSQTMGHDKMYWYQQDPGMELHLIHYSYGVNSTEKGDLSSESTVSRIRTEHFPLTLESARPSHTSQYLCASSRGQGYEKLFFGSGTQLSVL.

The chain uses TRBV2 and TRBJ2-7; 7 bases map to TRBD1. V shed 4 bases and J 1 base; nucleotides not matched to a gene: 4. The length of the CDR3 is 14 residues. The germline V gene has CDR1 SNHLY and CDR2 FYNNEI. The CDR3 here is CASSAGTVSYEQYF. The CDR3 DNA sequence: TGTGCCAGCAGTGCGGGGACAGTTTCCTACGAGCAGTACTTC.